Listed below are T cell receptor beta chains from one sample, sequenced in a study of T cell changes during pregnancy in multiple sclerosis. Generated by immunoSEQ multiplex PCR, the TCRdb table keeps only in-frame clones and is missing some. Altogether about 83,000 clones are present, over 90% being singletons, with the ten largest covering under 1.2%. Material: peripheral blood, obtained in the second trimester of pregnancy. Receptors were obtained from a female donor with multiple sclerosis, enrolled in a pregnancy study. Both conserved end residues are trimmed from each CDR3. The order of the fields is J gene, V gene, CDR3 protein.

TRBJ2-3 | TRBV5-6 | ASSRWAGAQY
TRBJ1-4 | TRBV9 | ASSGSGTGREKLF
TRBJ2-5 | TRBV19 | ASSMFPTGQETQY
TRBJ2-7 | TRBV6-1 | ASTLLAGYEQY
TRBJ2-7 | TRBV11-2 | ASSPGQGHYEQY
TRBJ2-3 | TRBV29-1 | SVAGIGTSGRTDTQY
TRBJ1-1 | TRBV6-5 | ASSLQGGYTEAF
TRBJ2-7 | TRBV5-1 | ASSLGVWSYEQY
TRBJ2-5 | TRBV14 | ASSQELTGRGLSTQY
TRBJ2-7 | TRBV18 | ASSPAGVLSGSEQY
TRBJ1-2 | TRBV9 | ASSPGQQLIYGYT
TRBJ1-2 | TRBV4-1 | ASSQEGGDQVYGYT
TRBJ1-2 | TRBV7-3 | ASSPLQGFSGYT
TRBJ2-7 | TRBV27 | ASSLSGMTSEQY
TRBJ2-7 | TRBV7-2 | ASSKGQGSYEQY
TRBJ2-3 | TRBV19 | ASSARGGSGVGDTQY
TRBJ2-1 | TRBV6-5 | ASSLTSYNEQF
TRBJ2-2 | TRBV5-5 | ASRPWGETGELF
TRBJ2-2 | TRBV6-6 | ASSVGQGAITGELF
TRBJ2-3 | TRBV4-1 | ASSLQVRATDTQY
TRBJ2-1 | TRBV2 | ASSEGLPSWDNEQF
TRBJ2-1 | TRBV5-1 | ASSPVRGGLAVVYNEQF
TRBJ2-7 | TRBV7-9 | ASSSASGINYEQY
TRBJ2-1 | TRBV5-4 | ASSAGTGNNEQF
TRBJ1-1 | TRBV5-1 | ASSLGQSNTEAF
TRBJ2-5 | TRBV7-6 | ASSLRRQVKETQY
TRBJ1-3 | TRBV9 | ASSGGASSGNTIY
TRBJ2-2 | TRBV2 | ASSANYHRTGQNTGELF
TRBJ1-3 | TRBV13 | ASSLGLRGANTIY
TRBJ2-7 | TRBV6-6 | ASSFSPSGATYEQY
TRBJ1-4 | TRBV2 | ATRVFTNEKLF
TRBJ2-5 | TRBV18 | ASSPLAGVETQY